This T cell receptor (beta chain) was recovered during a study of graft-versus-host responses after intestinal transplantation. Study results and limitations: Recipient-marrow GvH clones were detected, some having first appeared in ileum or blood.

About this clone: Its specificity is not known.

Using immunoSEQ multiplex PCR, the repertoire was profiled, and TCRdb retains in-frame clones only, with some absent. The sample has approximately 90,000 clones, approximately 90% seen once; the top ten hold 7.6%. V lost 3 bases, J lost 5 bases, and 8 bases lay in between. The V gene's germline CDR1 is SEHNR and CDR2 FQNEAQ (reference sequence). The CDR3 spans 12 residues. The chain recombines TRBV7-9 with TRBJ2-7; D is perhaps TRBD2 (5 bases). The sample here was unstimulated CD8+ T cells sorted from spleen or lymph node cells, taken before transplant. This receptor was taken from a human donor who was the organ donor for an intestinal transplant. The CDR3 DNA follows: TGTGCCAGCAGCTTGAGGGCAGACGAGCAGTACTTC. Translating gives CASSLRADEQYF.